This is a list of T cell receptor beta chains from one sample in a study of blood T cell repertoires in COVID-19. Assay: immunoSEQ multiplex PCR; the TCRdb copy retains only in-frame clones and omits some. The data show around 95,000 clones, around four fifths seen once. Sequencing was done on a sample of peripheral blood. These receptors originate from a woman aged 70 to 79 with acute or convalescent COVID-19. The CDR3 runs from the conserved cysteine through the conserved F or W. D genes are given only for firm matches. Expanded clones are given a class, and other clones once, few, many or no size at all.

clone size: -; J gene: TRBJ2-6; V gene: TRBV19; D gene: TRBD1; CDR3 DNA: TGTGCCACGAAACCGAAGACAGGGGTGGCTGGGGCCAACGTCCTGACTTTC; CDR3 protein: CATKPKTGVAGANVLTF
clone size: -; J gene: TRBJ1-3; V gene: TRBV2; D gene: -; CDR3 DNA: TGTGCCAGCAGCCTGGGGGGGCTGGCTGGAAACACCATATATTTT; CDR3 protein: CASSLGGLAGNTIYF
clone size: few; J gene: TRBJ1-1; V gene: TRBV7-2; D gene: -; CDR3 DNA: TGTGCCAGCAGCCTACAGACGGGGATGAACACTGAAGCTTTCTTT; CDR3 protein: CASSLQTGMNTEAFF
clone size: few; J gene: TRBJ2-2; V gene: TRBV5-4; D gene: -; CDR3 DNA: TGTGCCAGCAGCCAGATTTTGGGCTCGAACACCGGGGAGCTGTTTTTT; CDR3 protein: CASSQILGSNTGELFF
clone size: few; J gene: TRBJ1-2; V gene: TRBV5-1; D gene: TRBD1; CDR3 DNA: TGCGCCAGCACCCTTGGGGACAGGGTAATGGGCTATGGCTACACCTTC; CDR3 protein: CASTLGDRVMGYGYTF
clone size: -; J gene: TRBJ2-3; V gene: TRBV7-9; D gene: -; CDR3 DNA: TGTGCCAGCAGCTTACCCGAGGTAGATACGCAGTATTTT; CDR3 protein: CASSLPEVDTQYF
clone size: -; J gene: TRBJ2-3; V gene: TRBV5-1; D gene: TRBD1; CDR3 DNA: TGCGCCAGCAGCTTGGAGGGGGCGTTAGATACGCAGTATTTT; CDR3 protein: CASSLEGALDTQYF
clone size: -; J gene: TRBJ2-5; V gene: TRBV19; D gene: -; CDR3 DNA: TGTGCCAGTAGTATCAGGGGCAGGGCGACGGAGACCCAGTACTTC; CDR3 protein: CASSIRGRATETQYF
clone size: -; J gene: TRBJ2-7; V gene: TRBV19; D gene: TRBD2; CDR3 DNA: TGTGCCAGTAGTAGCCCATCCGGGGGGGGGACCTACGAGCAGTACTTC; CDR3 protein: CASSSPSGGGTYEQYF
clone size: -; J gene: TRBJ1-1; V gene: TRBV30; D gene: -; CDR3 DNA: TGTGCCTGGGCCGGGACATGGAACACTGAAGCTTTCTTT; CDR3 protein: CAWAGTWNTEAFF
clone size: -; J gene: TRBJ1-2; V gene: TRBV4-3; D gene: TRBD1; CDR3 DNA: TGCGCCAGCAGCTCCGGGACAGGGGAGAACTATGGCTACACCTTC; CDR3 protein: CASSSGTGENYGYTF
clone size: -; J gene: TRBJ1-2; V gene: TRBV5-5; D gene: -; CDR3 DNA: TGTGCCAGCAGCTTGCGGCAGGGACTCCTATCTAACTATGGCTACACCTTC; CDR3 protein: CASSLRQGLLSNYGYTF
clone size: -; J gene: TRBJ2-1; V gene: TRBV25-1; D gene: TRBD2; CDR3 DNA: TGTGCCAGCACTCCCACTAGCGGGGGGGACGTTGAGCAGTTCTTC; CDR3 protein: CASTPTSGGDVEQFF
clone size: -; J gene: TRBJ2-5; V gene: TRBV25-1; D gene: TRBD1; CDR3 DNA: TGTGCCAGCAGACCGACAGGGGGCGAAAAGACCCAGTACTTC; CDR3 protein: CASRPTGGEKTQYF
clone size: -; J gene: TRBJ1-5; V gene: TRBV9; D gene: -; CDR3 DNA: TGTGCCAGCAGCGTAGGCCCGGTTCAGCCCCAGCATTTT; CDR3 protein: CASSVGPVQPQHF
clone size: -; J gene: TRBJ1-2; V gene: TRBV7-2; D gene: TRBD1; CDR3 DNA: TGTGCCAGCAGCCCGGACAGGGTCTATGGCTACACCTTC; CDR3 protein: CASSPDRVYGYTF
clone size: -; J gene: TRBJ1-1; V gene: TRBV30; D gene: -; CDR3 DNA: TGTGCCTGGAGTGTACGAGGGGGGGTCAGTGAAGCTTTCTTT; CDR3 protein: CAWSVRGGVSEAFF
clone size: -; J gene: TRBJ2-1; V gene: TRBV19; D gene: -; CDR3 DNA: TGTGCCAGCCAACAGGGTGGGGTCTCCTACAATGAGCAGTTCTTC; CDR3 protein: CASQQGGVSYNEQFF
clone size: -; J gene: TRBJ1-2; V gene: TRBV6-1; D gene: TRBD1; CDR3 DNA: TGTGCCAGCAGTGAGGCATTGTGGGGACAGGGTGGACACACCTTC; CDR3 protein: CASSEALWGQGGHTF
clone size: -; J gene: TRBJ1-4; V gene: TRBV12-3/TRBV12-4; D gene: -; CDR3 DNA: TGTGCCAGCAGTTTCGGGAATGCGGAAAAACTGTTTTTT; CDR3 protein: CASSFGNAEKLFF
clone size: -; J gene: TRBJ2-2; V gene: TRBV2; D gene: TRBD1; CDR3 DNA: TGTGCCAGCAGTGCCGACAGGGGAAGGAACACCGGGGAGCTGTTTTTT; CDR3 protein: CASSADRGRNTGELFF
clone size: -; J gene: TRBJ1-2; V gene: TRBV28; D gene: -; CDR3 DNA: TGTGCCAGCATCGGAAGGGGTAACTATGGCTACACCTTC; CDR3 protein: CASIGRGNYGYTF
clone size: once; J gene: TRBJ1-6; V gene: TRBV5-1; D gene: -; CDR3 DNA: TGCGCCAGCAGCCCCAGAGAGGGGGGGATAAATTCACCCCTCCACTTT; CDR3 protein: CASSPREGGINSPLHF
clone size: -; J gene: TRBJ2-2; V gene: TRBV5-1; D gene: -; CDR3 DNA: TGCGCCAGCAGCTCAGCGGGTCCCGGGGAGCTGTTTTTT; CDR3 protein: CASSSAGPGELFF
clone size: -; J gene: TRBJ2-1; V gene: TRBV19; D gene: -; CDR3 DNA: TGTGCCAGTAGTAGTCCTGGGTCGGCTAGCCGCAATGAGCAGTTCTTC; CDR3 protein: CASSSPGSASRNEQFF